This is a list of T cell receptor beta chains from one sample in a study of CD8 T cells in ankylosing spondylitis. In TCRdb, the 5' RACE reads were re-called with MiXCR into one record per CDR3 protein. The sample lists 250,000 or so distinct CDR3 sequences, over 15% seen once, with more than 25% in the top ten. Sequenced sample: blood, either unsorted or a sorted T cell fraction (not recorded which). Receptor source: a male donor with ankylosing spondylitis or in good health (not recorded which). Both conserved end residues are part of each CDR3. Part of the rows lack a size; the others show once, few, many or a class for expanded clones.

j_gene: TRBJ1-1; v_gene: TRBV10-2; abundance: -; CDR3aa: CASSGMGLGTEAFF
j_gene: TRBJ2-2; v_gene: TRBV6-1; abundance: -; CDR3aa: CASSDTGTGVLNTGELFF
j_gene: TRBJ2-1; v_gene: TRBV28; abundance: -; CDR3aa: CASSLNPLRDSHNEQFF
j_gene: TRBJ2-7; v_gene: TRBV4-3; abundance: few; CDR3aa: CASSLGQGKYEQYF
j_gene: TRBJ2-1; v_gene: TRBV4-1; abundance: -; CDR3aa: CASSDLGLAGDEQFF
j_gene: TRBJ2-5; v_gene: TRBV4-2; abundance: few; CDR3aa: CASSQATSGRGETQYF
j_gene: TRBJ2-1; v_gene: TRBV29-1; abundance: few; CDR3aa: CSVAGTSGRANEQFF
j_gene: TRBJ2-6; v_gene: TRBV5-1; abundance: many; CDR3aa: CASSTRDRASSGANVLTF
j_gene: TRBJ2-5; v_gene: TRBV6-1; abundance: many; CDR3aa: CASSELAGGGETQYF
j_gene: TRBJ2-1; v_gene: TRBV24-1; abundance: few; CDR3aa: CATSDETSGRRNEQFF
j_gene: TRBJ1-1; v_gene: TRBV29-1; abundance: many; CDR3aa: CSVKTGLGTEAFF
j_gene: TRBJ2-2; v_gene: TRBV4-1; abundance: many; CDR3aa: CASSQEGTGGRTGELFF
j_gene: TRBJ2-7; v_gene: TRBV7-8; abundance: many; CDR3aa: CASSLRQGKGYEQYF
j_gene: TRBJ2-7; v_gene: TRBV12-3/TRBV12-4; abundance: -; CDR3aa: CASSLGTSGTNYEQYF
j_gene: TRBJ2-7; v_gene: TRBV29-1; abundance: -; CDR3aa: CSVEVSHTRGEQYF
j_gene: TRBJ2-2; v_gene: TRBV5-1; abundance: few; CDR3aa: CASSSPGGSDTGELFF
j_gene: TRBJ2-3; v_gene: TRBV4-1; abundance: -; CDR3aa: CASSPGQGTQYF
j_gene: TRBJ2-5; v_gene: TRBV11-2; abundance: -; CDR3aa: CASSLDPWPSFSAETQYF
j_gene: TRBJ2-5; v_gene: TRBV12-3/TRBV12-4; abundance: -; CDR3aa: CASRPTSGMSETQYF
j_gene: TRBJ2-7; v_gene: TRBV6-5; abundance: few; CDR3aa: CASSYYGGNYEQYF
j_gene: TRBJ2-1; v_gene: TRBV5-1; abundance: few; CDR3aa: CASSWQRGRNYNEQFF
j_gene: TRBJ2-7; v_gene: TRBV6-5; abundance: few; CDR3aa: CASSYSGEIYEQYF
j_gene: TRBJ2-7; v_gene: TRBV7-2; abundance: few; CDR3aa: CASSWDSYYEQYF
j_gene: TRBJ2-7; v_gene: TRBV9; abundance: -; CDR3aa: CASSVHLLAGLGEQYF
j_gene: TRBJ2-1; v_gene: TRBV6-1; abundance: -; CDR3aa: CASSPRGQGPNEQFF
j_gene: TRBJ1-4; v_gene: TRBV7-9; abundance: -; CDR3aa: CASSLTGSTNEKLFF
j_gene: TRBJ2-1; v_gene: TRBV19; abundance: many; CDR3aa: CASSPIKDNEQFF
j_gene: TRBJ1-2; v_gene: TRBV7-9; abundance: few; CDR3aa: CASSLVTPGTGNGYTF
j_gene: TRBJ1-3; v_gene: TRBV20-1; abundance: -; CDR3aa: CSARDQHSGNTIYF
j_gene: TRBJ2-1; v_gene: TRBV6-4; abundance: -; CDR3aa: CASSDKDGFSSSYNEQFF
j_gene: TRBJ2-1; v_gene: TRBV4-2; abundance: few; CDR3aa: CASSQDGGTDNEQFF
j_gene: TRBJ2-7; v_gene: TRBV20-1; abundance: -; CDR3aa: CSARDRAWTSGLSYEQYF
j_gene: TRBJ2-3; v_gene: TRBV10-3; abundance: -; CDR3aa: CAISVLAYSTDTQYF
j_gene: TRBJ2-1; v_gene: TRBV9; abundance: -; CDR3aa: CASSVGRVGLVNNEQFF
j_gene: TRBJ2-1; v_gene: TRBV27; abundance: -; CDR3aa: CASSLPGASSYNEQFF
j_gene: TRBJ2-1; v_gene: TRBV12-3/TRBV12-4; abundance: -; CDR3aa: CASRSASPEQFF
j_gene: TRBJ2-1; v_gene: TRBV7-6; abundance: few; CDR3aa: CASSLALENNEQFF